This T cell receptor beta chain appears in the sequencing data of a study of CD8 T cells in Susac syndrome. TEMRA cells were FACS-enriched, unlike CD8+ and CD4+ T cells, which were negatively isolated. V was trimmed by 0 bases and J by 2 bases, leaving 6 bases between them. The CDR3 sequence is 14 residues long. The germline CDR1 and CDR2 sequences are SGDLS and YYNGEE. The RNA, about 0.45 to 1 ug, was put through reverse transcription using random hexamers. One entry per CDR3 protein, called by TCRdb with MiXCR from the immunoSEQ multiplex PCR reads. The sample has 160,000 or so distinct CDR3 sequences; approximately 92% are singletons.

The V and J genes are TRBV9 and TRBJ1-3, with TRBD1 as a possible D gene (5 bases). The sequence was collected from a human donor in good health. The sequenced sample consisted of CD4+ T cells from PBMCs. Here the CDR3 reads CASSVEGAGNTIYF. DNA for the CDR3: TGTGCCAGCAGCGTAGAAGGGGCTGGAAACACCATATATTTT.